These 24 T cell receptor beta chains came from one sample sequenced in a study of CD4+ T cells in melanoma. Sequencing was performed with immunoSEQ multiplex PCR; in TCRdb, only in-frame clones are kept and a portion is missing. The sample carries around 100,000 clones, 92% recorded once. The sequencing sample was made of peripheral blood. The source is a human donor with melanoma.

The genes are TRBV5-1 and TRBJ2-5; the match to TRBD2 covers 8 bases. V lost 4 bases and J lost 1; bases outside the gene matches: 3. The CDR3 is made up of 14 amino acids. CDR1 is SGHRS, CDR2 YFSETQ, per germline. Here the CDR3 reads CASSPGGAQETQYF. CDR3 sequence (DNA): TGCGCCAGCAGCCCGGGGGGGGCCCAAGAGACCCAGTACTTC. Based on the CDR3 plus reference TRBV5-1 and TRBJ2-5, the full variable domain is KAGVTQTPRYLIKTRGQQVTLSCSPISGHRSVSWYQQTPGQGLQFLFEYFSETQRNKGNFPGRFSGRQFSNSRSEMNVSTLELGDSALYLCASSPGGAQETQYFGPGTRLLVL.

V usage is TRBV15 and J usage is TRBJ2-5; D gene unclear. This CDR3 spans 16 amino acids. Trimming pared 5 bases from V and 5 bases from J, leaving 21 bases between. Germline CDR1 LNHNV, CDR2 YYDKDF (reference sequence). CDR3 nucleotide sequence: TGTGCCACCAGCTCCCTCCCGACTGATGGGTGGGAGACCCAGTACTTC. It specifies CATSSLPTDGWETQYF.

This chain links TRBV6-5 with TRBJ1-1; D is possibly TRBD1 (6 bases). The CDR3 runs to 11 residues. Germline assignment: CDR1 MNHEY and CDR2 SVGAGI. Trimming took 8 bases from V and 8 from J, leaving 12 bases between them. The CDR3 nucleotides read TGTGCCAGCCGCTTACAGGGAGAAGCTTTCTTT. Amino acid sequence: CASRLQGEAFF.

J is TRBJ2-7 and V is TRBV6-5, with unresolved D. The CDR3 loop spans 13 amino acids. Per germline, CDR1 MNHEY and CDR2 SVGAGI. V was pared by 3 bases and J by 1 base, with 7 bases between. The CDR3 spells CASSYRRSYEQYF. CDR3 coding DNA: TGTGCCAGCAGTTATAGACGGTCCTACGAGCAGTACTTC.

The CDR3 region has the DNA TGTGCCAGCAGCCAAGCCGCAGCGAACACTGAAGCTTTCTTT. As protein: CASSQAAANTEAFF. J is TRBJ1-1 and V is TRBV4-2; D is ambiguous. There are 14 residues in the CDR3. Germline V lookup: CDR1 LGHNA, CDR2 YNFKEQ. The V end was cut by 1 base, the J end by 1 base, with 7 bases between.

This clone appeared a few times. The chain employs TRBV7-9 and TRBJ1-1; D is unclear. With 3 bases removed from V and 0 bases from J, the gap between germline ends came to 8 bases. There are 14 residues in the CDR3. CDR1 is SEHNR and CDR2 is FQNEAQ in the germline V gene (reference sequence). The CDR3 protein is CASSFPEVNTEAFF. CDR3 DNA: TGTGCCAGCAGCTTCCCGGAGGTGAACACTGAAGCTTTCTTT.

This clone was seen a few times. The V and J genes are TRBV9 and TRBJ2-2, with D unresolved. The CDR3 is 14 residues long. The V end was cut by 1 base, the J end by 3 bases, with 7 bases between. Germline V gene sequence: CDR1 SGDLS, CDR2 YYNGEE. Here the CDR3 DNA reads TGTGCCAGCAGCGTACAGTCCTACACCGGGGAGCTGTTTTTT. Encoded protein: CASSVQSYTGELFF.

This chain uses TRBV7-3 with TRBJ2-1, with D uncertain. The V gene's germline CDR1 is SGHTA and CDR2 FQGTGA. Trimming removed 4 bases from V and 3 bases from J, with 10 bases in between. The CDR3 is 14 residues long. The CDR3 coding sequence is TGTGCCAGCAGCTCCTTGGGGATCTACAATGAGCAGTTCTTC. The encoded protein is CASSSLGIYNEQFF.

The chain couples TRBV19 to TRBJ2-1; D assignment may be TRBD1 or TRBD2 (6 bases each). This CDR3 is 12 amino acids long. Germline loops: CDR1 LNHDA, CDR2 SQIVND (reference sequence). The ends were cut back, 3 bases at V and 9 bases at J, with 9 bases in the middle. The chain's CDR3 is CASSMGGPEQFF. CDR3 sequence (DNA): TGTGCCAGTAGTATGGGGGGCCCTGAGCAGTTCTTC.

The rearrangement joins TRBV2 to TRBJ2-1; TRBD1 agrees at 9 bases. The CDR3 length is 15 residues. Looked up from germline, CDR1 is SNHLY and CDR2 is FYNNEI. J was trimmed by 2 bases and V by 7 bases; bases with no gene match: 6. The CDR3: CASTPRQGAYNEQFF. CDR3 nucleotide sequence: TGTGCCAGCACCCCCCGACAGGGGGCCTACAATGAGCAGTTCTTC.

This clone was picked up one time. This sequence joins TRBV5-1 and TRBJ2-2; 13 bases line up with TRBD2. This CDR3 is built from 15 residues. The germline V gene has CDR1 SGHRS and CDR2 YFSETQ. V shed 3 bases, J shed 6 bases, and the junction held 2 bases outside the gene matches. DNA for the CDR3: TGCGCCAGCAGCTGGGGGACTAGCGGGGCCGGGGAGCTGTTTTTT. Its protein product is CASSWGTSGAGELFF.

The J gene is TRBJ2-7, the V gene TRBV2; the D gene is possibly TRBD1 (5 bases). This CDR3 has 12 residues. Germline assignment: CDR1 SNHLY and CDR2 FYNNEI. Trimming pared 8 bases from V and 4 bases from J, leaving 12 bases between. CDR3 amino acids: CASVGQAYEQYF. In DNA form, the CDR3 reads TGTGCCAGCGTGGGGCAGGCATACGAGCAGTACTTC.

This clone appeared a single time. The gene calls are TRBV2 and TRBJ2-1; 7 nucleotides align to TRBD2. Trimming removed 6 bases from V and 8 bases from J; junction bases left unmatched: 10. The CDR3 loop spans 14 amino acids. The germline V gene encodes CDR1 SNHLY and CDR2 FYNNEI. CDR3 amino acids: CASRTSGARDEQFF. Written as DNA, the CDR3 is TGTGCCAGCAGGACGAGCGGGGCCCGGGATGAGCAGTTCTTC.

The chain employs TRBV18 and TRBJ2-7; D unclear. Trimming took off 10 bases at V and 7 bases at J, with 17 bases between the two ends. The CDR3 extends over 12 amino acids. Germline assignment: CDR1 KGHSH and CDR2 LQKENI. CDR3 in DNA: TGTGCCACCCAGCAAGCCGGGCAAGAGCAGTACTTC. Its translation: CATQQAGQEQYF.

V and J are TRBV10-2 and TRBJ2-7; D tentatively reads TRBD1 or TRBD2 (5 bases each). Germline V gene data show CDR1 as WSHSY and CDR2 as SAAADI. V lost 5 bases and J lost 6, with 11 bases in between. The length of the CDR3 is 12 residues. The CDR3 sequence is CASSSGRGEQYF. CDR3 coding DNA: TGCGCCAGCAGTTCGGGACGTGGCGAGCAGTACTTC.

This rearrangement joins TRBV2 to TRBJ2-2, with a weak D call TRBD1 (6 bases). This CDR3 region has 16 residues. Per the germline V gene, CDR1 is SNHLY and CDR2 is FYNNEI. V was clipped by 6 bases and J by 6 bases, with 20 bases between them. The CDR3 DNA reads TGTGCCAGCAGCCTAGACAGGCCGACGGGGCCCGGGGAGCTGTTTTTT. Translating gives CASSLDRPTGPGELFF.

The J gene is TRBJ1-2, the V gene TRBV5-4; no clear D. Germline V gene sequence: CDR1 SGHNT, CDR2 YYREEE (reference sequence). Trimming stripped 2 bases from V and 10 bases from J, with 9 bases between. The CDR3 runs 11 residues. This CDR3 reads CASSLGGTYTF. In nucleotides, the CDR3 is TGTGCCAGCAGCTTAGGTGGTACCTACACCTTC.

The gene calls are TRBV9 and TRBJ2-6, with 10 positions matching TRBD1. There are 17 residues in the CDR3. J lost 0 bases, V lost 3 bases, and 3 bases had no gene match. Germline assignment: CDR1 SGDLS and CDR2 YYNGEE. This CDR3 is CASSGTGGFSGANVLTF. CDR3 coding DNA: TGTGCCAGCAGCGGGACAGGGGGGTTCTCTGGGGCCAACGTCCTGACTTTC. Full variable domain (rest looked up from reference TRBV9 and TRBJ2-6): DSGVTQTPKHLITATGQRVTLRCSPRSGDLSVYWYQQSLDQGLQFLIQYYNGEERAKGNILERFSAQQFPDLHSELNLSSLELGDSALYFCASSGTGGFSGANVLTFGAGSRLTVL.

The J gene is TRBJ2-1, the V gene TRBV4-1, with D possibly TRBD1 on 6 matching bases. Trimming left V 3 bases short and J 6 bases short, with 18 bases between. CDR3 size: 16 residues. Germline loops: CDR1 MGHRA, CDR2 YSYEKL. The CDR3 nucleotides read TGCGCCAGCAGCCACACGTCTACAGGGAAAGGCAATGAGCAGTTCTTC. Protein product: CASSHTSTGKGNEQFF.

The rearrangement joins TRBV9 to TRBJ1-5; 10 bases line up with TRBD1. After removal of 2 bases from V and 5 bases from J, the junction contained 4 bases not matched to a gene. The CDR3 loop spans 15 amino acids. The germline CDR1 and CDR2 sequences are SGDLS and YYNGEE. DNA for the CDR3: TGTGCCAGCAGCGTGGGACAGGGGAGGGATCAGCCCCAGCATTTT. It yields the protein CASSVGQGRDQPQHF.

The rearrangement links TRBV10-3 to TRBJ2-1; tentatively, D is TRBD1 (6 bases). CDR3 length equals 17 residues. In germline, CDR1 is ENHRY, CDR2 SYGVKD. The germline V and J ends were trimmed by 6 bases and 4 bases, with 22 bases remaining between them. The CDR3 nucleotides are TGTGCCATCAGCGCCCGTGTGGGGGCCCAATTTTACAATGAGCAGTTCTTC. Protein sequence: CAISARVGAQFYNEQFF.

This chain uses TRBV18 with TRBJ2-4; D is unclear. This CDR3 contains 17 residues. With 0 bases removed from V and 3 bases from J, the gap between germline ends came to 15 bases. Germline V gene lookup returns CDR1 KGHSH and CDR2 LQKENI. The DNA of the CDR3 is TGTGCCAGCTCACCACCGGAAGCATCAGCAGTCAAAAACATTCAGTACTTC. Amino acid sequence: CASSPPEASAVKNIQYF.

Notes on this clone: Distinct nucleotide sequences in the sample also encode this CDR3. This chain links TRBV7-2 with TRBJ2-7, with TRBD2 identical over 13 bases. J was trimmed by 3 bases and V by 5 bases; bases with no gene match: 4. Germline lookup yields CDR1 SGHTA and CDR2 FQGNSA. The CDR3 loop spans 15 amino acids. The CDR3 bases are TGTGCCAGCAGCCTGACTAGCGGGGGGAGCTACGAGCAGTACTTC. This codes for CASSLTSGGSYEQYF.

The genes are TRBV7-2 and TRBJ1-1; unclear D gene. Germline CDR1 and CDR2: SGHTA and FQGNSA. The CDR3 loop spans 14 amino acids. V was clipped by 1 base and J by 5 bases, with 11 bases between them. The CDR3 is CASSLGVGMTEAFF. CDR3 bases: TGTGCCAGCAGCTTAGGGGTAGGGATGACTGAAGCTTTCTTT. Looking up the rest from reference TRBV7-2 and TRBJ1-1 gives the full variable domain: GAGVSQSPSNKVTEKGKDVELRCDPISGHTALYWYRQSLGQGLEFLIYFQGNSAPDKSGLPSDRFSAERTGGSVSTLTIQRTQQEDSAVYLCASSLGVGMTEAFFGQGTRLTVV.